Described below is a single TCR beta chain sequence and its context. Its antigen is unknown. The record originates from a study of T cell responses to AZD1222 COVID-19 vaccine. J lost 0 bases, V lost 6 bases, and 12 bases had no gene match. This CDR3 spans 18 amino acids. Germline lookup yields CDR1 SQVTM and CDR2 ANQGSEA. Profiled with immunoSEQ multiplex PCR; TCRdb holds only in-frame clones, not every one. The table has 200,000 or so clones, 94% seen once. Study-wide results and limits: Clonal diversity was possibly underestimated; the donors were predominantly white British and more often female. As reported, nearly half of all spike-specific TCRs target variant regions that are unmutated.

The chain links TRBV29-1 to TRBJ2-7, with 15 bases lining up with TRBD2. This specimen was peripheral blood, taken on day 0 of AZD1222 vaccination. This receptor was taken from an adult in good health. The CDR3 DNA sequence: TGCAGCGTCGGGGGACTAGCGGGAGGTTTTGGATCCTCCTACGAGCAGTACTTC. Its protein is CSVGGLAGGFGSSYEQYF.